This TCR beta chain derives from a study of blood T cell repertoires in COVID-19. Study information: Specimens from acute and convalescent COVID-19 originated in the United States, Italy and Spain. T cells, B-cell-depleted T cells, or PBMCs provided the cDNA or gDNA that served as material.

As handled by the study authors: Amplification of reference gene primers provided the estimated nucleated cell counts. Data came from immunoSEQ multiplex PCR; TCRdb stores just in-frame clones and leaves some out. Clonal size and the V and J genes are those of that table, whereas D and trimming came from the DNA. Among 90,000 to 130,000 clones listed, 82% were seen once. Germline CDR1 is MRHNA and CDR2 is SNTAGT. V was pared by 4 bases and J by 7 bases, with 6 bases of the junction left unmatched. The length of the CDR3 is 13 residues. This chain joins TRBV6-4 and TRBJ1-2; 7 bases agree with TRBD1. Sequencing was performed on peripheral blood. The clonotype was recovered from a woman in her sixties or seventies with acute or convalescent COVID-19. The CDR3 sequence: CASSVDRDSGYTF. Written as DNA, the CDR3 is TGTGCCAGCAGTGTAGACAGGGACAGTGGCTACACCTTC.